These 8 T cell receptor beta chains share one sample of origin, sequenced in a study of blood T cells in healthy people across ages (dated by TCRdb to 2015 to 2017). The method behind the library was 5' RACE. Sequencing instrument: Illumina HiSeq 2500. A second PCR of about 7 to 12 cycles was run with a J-beta primer mix and a sample-barcoded 5' primer. The public reads were run again by TCRdb, first through fastp at Q25 and then through MiXCR, and only productive beta chains were kept. When rows share a CDR3 protein, they turn into one entry using the most common DNA and genes. The sample records some 1.4 million distinct CDR3 sequences, roughly 40% of which are singletons. Under 8% of the sample rests with the top ten. Sequencing used blood. These TCRs come from a woman between 18 and 30 years old in good health.

The chain is built from TRBV27 and TRBJ1-1; a weak D match, TRBD1 (6 bases). V was clipped by 2 bases and J by 6 bases, with 16 bases between them. CDR3 length: 15 residues. Per germline, CDR1 MNHEY and CDR2 SMNVEV (reference sequence). The CDR3 DNA reads as TGTGCCAGCAGTTTAGTTACAGGGACTTACTCTGAAGCTTTCTTT. It specifies CASSLVTGTYSEAFF.

The chain recombines TRBV20-1 with TRBJ2-3, with 7 bases fitting TRBD2. Germline CDR1 DFQATT, CDR2 SNEGSKA (reference sequence). The CDR3 length is 12 residues. After removal of 6 bases from V and 7 bases from J, the junction contained 7 bases not matched to a gene. CDR3 residues: CSASGRVNTQYF. The CDR3 DNA follows: TGCAGTGCATCGGGGAGGGTCAATACGCAGTATTTT.

This clonotype has a handful of counts. CDR3 sequence (DNA): TGTGCCAGCACCTCCGGGACAGTGAGCTCCTACGAGCAGTACTTC. Protein sequence: CASTSGTVSSYEQYF. V gene TRBV12-3 or TRBV12-4 combines with J gene TRBJ2-7; 7 bases are a match to TRBD1. The J segment lost 0 bases and the V segment lost 7 bases, leaving 9 bases of the junction unmatched. This CDR3 is built from 15 residues.

The chain has TRBV20-1 and TRBJ1-2, with TRBD1 matching 8 bases. The ends lost 2 bases at V and 6 bases at J; junction bases unmatched: 8. CDR3 size: 14 residues. Per the germline V gene, CDR1 is DFQATT and CDR2 is SNEGSKA (reference sequence). CDR3 amino acids: CSARSQGALHGYTF. Here the CDR3 DNA reads TGCAGTGCTAGAAGCCAGGGGGCCCTCCATGGCTACACCTTC.

The J gene is TRBJ2-1, the V gene TRBV3-1; D possibly matches TRBD1 or TRBD2 (5 bases each). V was trimmed by 0 bases and J by 5 bases, leaving 20 bases between them. The germline CDR1 and CDR2 sequences are LGHDT and YNNKEL (reference sequence). The CDR3 is 18 residues long. CDR3 nucleotide sequence: TGTGCCAGCAGCCAAGACTTAGCGTTTGAGTACAGGAACAATGAGCAGTTCTTC. Protein: CASSQDLAFEYRNNEQFF.

V is TRBV7-2 and J is TRBJ2-3; 7 bases are shared with TRBD2. Trimming removed 5 bases from V and 2 bases from J; junction bases left unmatched: 7. Germline V CDR1 and CDR2: SGHTA, FQGNSA. This CDR3 comprises 15 residues. The DNA for the CDR3 is TGTGCCAGCAGCCGCTCCGGGACTACCACAGATACGCAGTATTTT. Residues: CASSRSGTTTDTQYF.

This clonotype was seen many times. In DNA, the CDR3 is TGCGCCAGCAGCTTGGGACTAGCGGACACAGATACGCAGTATTTT. As protein: CASSLGLADTDTQYF. The V gene is TRBV5-1, the J gene TRBJ2-3; TRBD2 matches 9 bases. V lost 0 bases and J lost 2; bases outside the gene matches: 1. Germline assignment: CDR1 SGHRS and CDR2 YFSETQ. The CDR3 is made up of 15 amino acids.

Comments on this clonotype: This may stem from a read error, because a much larger clone lies one nucleotide away. The rearrangement uses TRBV5-1 and TRBJ2-3; D is undetermined. V shed 2 bases and J shed 1 base, with 11 bases lying between them. The germline V gene has CDR1 SGHRS and CDR2 YFSETQ. The CDR3 extends over 15 amino acids. The CDR3 loop is CASSFVFSRTDTQYF. DNA of the CDR3: TGCGCCAGCAGCTTTGTATTCTCCCGCACAGATACGCAGTATTTT.